This T cell receptor (beta chain) was recorded in a study of Tregs in tolerant kidney transplant recipients. With regard to this clone: The target antigen is unknown.

Germline trimming cut 4 bases from V and 2 bases from J; bases unmatched to any gene: 8. Germline V lookup: CDR1 MNHNY, CDR2 SVGAGI (reference sequence). CDR3 length: 15 amino acids. Sequenced by immunoSEQ multiplex PCR; TCRdb stores in-frame clones only, minus some. The sample carries tens of thousands of clones, 95% recorded once. Material: Tregs from blood cultured with allogeneic cells. The V and J genes are TRBV6-6 and TRBJ2-7; 7 nucleotides align to TRBD1. This TCR came from a human donor in good health. The chain's CDR3 is CASSSSQGRAYEQYF. The CDR3 DNA reads TGTGCCAGCAGTTCCTCACAGGGGAGAGCCTACGAGCAGTACTTC.